These 21 T cell receptor beta chains were all obtained from the same sample, sequenced in a study of regulatory T cells in long-lasting Graves disease. Indicated time point: newly diagnosed GD, antithyroid drugs for less than 3 months. From PBMCs, RNA was extracted and then used to make the TCR library. For TCR beta, libraries came from iRepertoire HTBI primers and Arm-PCR of CDR3 regions. One entry per CDR3 protein, called by TCRdb with MiXCR from the multiplex PCR reads. The repertoire holds some 600,000 distinct CDR3 sequences, with about 16% as singletons. The same sample was also studied in work on T cells in Graves' hyperthyroidism and ophthalmopathy.

Sequenced here: peripheral blood mononuclear cells (PBMCs), sampled at new diagnosis, from a patient treated with antithyroid drugs. These receptors originate from a man in his late teens or twenties with Graves disease.

The chain combines TRBV27 with TRBJ2-3; D ambiguous. Deletions cut 5 bases from V and 0 bases from J, with 15 bases between. CDR3 length equals 16 residues. Germline-derived CDR1 and CDR2 are MNHEY and SMNVEV (reference sequence). The CDR3, as DNA: TGTGCCAGCAGTAAACTGGCAGCCACAAGCACAGATACGCAGTATTTT. Translation gives CASSKLAATSTDTQYF.

The J gene is TRBJ2-2, the V gene TRBV5-6; 9 bases line up with TRBD1. Germline lookup yields CDR1 SGHDT and CDR2 YYEEEE. Losses at the gene ends were 3 bases for V and 7 bases for J; bases not matched to a gene: 4. CDR3 length: 14 amino acids. The CDR3 spells CASSSGTGYGELFF. The CDR3 coding sequence is TGTGCCAGCAGCTCAGGGACAGGGTACGGGGAGCTGTTTTTT.

V is TRBV4-1 and J is TRBJ1-3; no clear D gene. Germline V gives CDR1 MGHRA, CDR2 YSYEKL. Trimming stripped 1 base from V and 0 bases from J, with 7 bases between. The CDR3 totals 15 residues. This CDR3 reads CASSQGPSSGNTIYF. The DNA of the CDR3 is TGCGCCAGCAGCCAAGGTCCTAGCTCTGGAAACACCATATATTTT.

This chain joins TRBV6-1 and TRBJ1-5; D unclear. Trimming took off 7 bases at V and 2 bases at J, with 15 bases between the two ends. CDR1 and CDR2 (germline): MNHNS, SASEGT. CDR3 length: 15 amino acids. The CDR3 nucleotides are TGTGCCAGCATCGCGATTTCTGCCGGCAATCAGCCCCAGCATTTT. Translating gives CASIAISAGNQPQHF.

In this sample, this clonotype turned up a few times. This chain uses TRBV20-1 with TRBJ2-1, with 13 bases lining up with TRBD2. Germline CDR1 is DFQATT and CDR2 is SNEGSKA (reference sequence). J was trimmed by 5 bases and V by 5 bases; bases with no gene match: 3. CDR3 length: 14 residues. In DNA, the CDR3 is TGCAGTGCTTTAGGACTAGCGGGAGACAATGAGCAGTTCTTC. Translating it yields CSALGLAGDNEQFF.

This clonotype was counted only a few times. The V gene is TRBV27, the J gene TRBJ2-2, with 10 bases lining up with TRBD1. The ends lost 6 bases at V and 5 bases at J; junction bases unmatched: 6. CDR1 is MNHEY, CDR2 SMNVEV, per germline (reference sequence). The CDR3 has 15 residues. The CDR3 here is CASSSGTGVTGELFF. The CDR3 DNA reads as TGTGCCAGCAGCTCCGGGACAGGGGTTACCGGGGAGCTGTTTTTT.

This clonotype was counted only a few times. CDR3 in amino acids: CASSFQADRGLLGANVLTF. CDR3 bases: TGTGCCAGCAGCTTCCAAGCCGACAGGGGTTTACTTGGGGCCAACGTCCTGACTTTC. The chain recombines TRBV7-9 with TRBJ2-6, with 8 bases lining up with TRBD1. V shed 3 bases and J 3 bases; nucleotides not matched to a gene: 13. Germline V gives CDR1 SEHNR, CDR2 FQNEAQ (reference sequence). The CDR3 has 19 amino acids.

The rearrangement links TRBV5-1 to TRBJ1-2; D ambiguous. Between the trimmed V and J ends, which lost 1 base and 3 bases, there was a span of 7 bases. CDR1 is SGHRS and CDR2 is YFSETQ in the germline V gene. The CDR3 is 13 residues long. In nucleotides, the CDR3 is TGCGCCAGCAGCTTGTCCCGGGACTATGGCTACACCTTC. Protein product: CASSLSRDYGYTF.

This clonotype was seen repeatedly, ten times or more. The chain has TRBV28 and TRBJ1-5; D gene ambiguous. CDR1 and CDR2 (germline): MDHEN, SYDVKM. The CDR3 spans 13 residues. V lost 3 bases, J lost 7 bases, and 10 bases lay in between. The CDR3 loop reads CASSLHSSQPQHF. The CDR3 DNA follows: TGTGCCAGCAGTTTGCACAGTAGCCAGCCCCAGCATTTT.

There are many counts of this clonotype. The rearrangement joins TRBV15 to TRBJ1-1; D gene ambiguous. Deletions cut 0 bases from V and 0 bases from J, with 8 bases between. The CDR3 runs 15 residues. From germline, CDR1 is LNHNV and CDR2 YYDKDF (reference sequence). For the CDR3, the DNA is TGTGCCACCAGCAGAGATAGGACCATGAACACTGAAGCTTTCTTT. Translated, it gives CATSRDRTMNTEAFF. Full variable domain (rest looked up from reference TRBV15 and TRBJ1-1): DAMVIQNPRYQVTQFGKPVTLSCSQTLNHNVMYWYQQKSSQAPKLLFHYYDKDFNNEADTPDNFQSRRPNTSFCFLDIRSPGLGDTAMYLCATSRDRTMNTEAFFGQGTRLTVV.

This clonotype appeared many times. This chain uses TRBV12-3 or TRBV12-4 with TRBJ1-6; D is unclear. This CDR3 has 13 amino acids. Trimming took off 3 bases at V and 10 bases at J, with 10 bases between the two ends. The CDR3 sequence is CASSLGTGSPLHF. CDR3 DNA: TGTGCCAGCAGTTTGGGCACCGGGTCACCCCTCCACTTT.

This clonotype was recorded a few times. The genes are TRBV20-1 and TRBJ1-1; TRBD1 might be the D (6 bases). The length of the CDR3 is 13 residues. The germline V gene has CDR1 DFQATT and CDR2 SNEGSKA (reference sequence). The V and J ends lost 5 bases and 6 bases respectively, with 16 bases between them. CDR3 DNA: TGCAGTGCTGACGGGGGCTACGTCGCTGAAGCTTTCTTT. It codes for CSADGGYVAEAFF.

This clonotype occurred many times. The chain joins TRBV29-1 to TRBJ2-3, with TRBD2 matching 8 bases. The CDR3 runs to 13 residues. Germline V gene lookup returns CDR1 SQVTM and CDR2 ANQGSEA. V dropped 7 bases and J dropped 3; count of bases not matched to a gene: 6. CDR3 loop: CSASGSWTDTQYF. CDR3 in DNA: TGCAGCGCAAGCGGGAGTTGGACAGATACGCAGTATTTT.

V usage is TRBV3-1 and J usage is TRBJ2-7, with 10 bases identical to TRBD2. This CDR3 is built from 17 residues. The V segment lost 0 bases and the J segment 3 bases; nucleotides outside the gene matches: 8. Germline V lookup: CDR1 LGHDT, CDR2 YNNKEL (reference sequence). CDR3 loop: CASSQDRASGRFYEQYF. The CDR3 DNA is TGTGCCAGCAGCCAAGATCGCGCTAGCGGGAGATTCTACGAGCAGTACTTC.

The gene calls are TRBV9 and TRBJ2-2; TRBD1 matches at 9 bases. This CDR3 spans 18 amino acids. J lost 2 bases, V lost 4 bases, and 12 bases had no gene match. The germline V gene has CDR1 SGDLS and CDR2 YYNGEE. Written as DNA, the CDR3 is TGTGCCAGCAGCTTAAGCACAGGGGGCGCCCCTAACACCGGGGAGCTGTTTTTT. This codes for CASSLSTGGAPNTGELFF.

This clonotype was counted at least ten times. The chain links TRBV3-1 to TRBJ1-5; tentative D call: TRBD1 (6 bases). Germline CDR1 is LGHDT and CDR2 is YNNKEL (reference sequence). V was pared by 5 bases and J by 0 bases, with 11 bases between. The CDR3 length is 15 residues. The chain's CDR3 is CASSSGQHSNQPQHF. CDR3 DNA sequence: TGTGCCAGCAGCTCAGGACAGCATAGCAATCAGCCCCAGCATTTT.

This clonotype turned up a few times. This rearrangement joins TRBV4-1 to TRBJ2-2, with 9 bases fitting TRBD1. CDR1 and CDR2 from the germline V gene are MGHRA and YSYEKL. Trimming removed 2 bases from V and 7 bases from J; junction bases left unmatched: 8. The CDR3 is 16 residues long. CDR3: CASSQSGTGGFGELFF. CDR3 nucleotides: TGCGCCAGCAGCCAATCGGGCACAGGGGGCTTCGGGGAGCTGTTTTTT.

The rearrangement joins TRBV5-1 to TRBJ1-4, with D perhaps matching TRBD1 (6 bases). The CDR3 is made up of 15 amino acids. Germline V gene data show CDR1 as SGHRS and CDR2 as YFSETQ. The V end was cut by 5 bases, the J end by 1 base, with 12 bases between. CDR3 sequence: CASRQTGLTNEKLFF. The CDR3 DNA follows: TGCGCCAGCAGACAAACAGGGTTAACTAATGAAAAACTGTTTTTT.

This clonotype has a count of ten or more. The chain uses TRBV7-9 and TRBJ2-7, with 10 bases aligning to TRBD2. From germline, CDR1 is SEHNR and CDR2 FQNEAQ (reference sequence). This CDR3 has 16 residues. V lost 4 bases, J lost 6 bases, and 12 bases stayed unmatched. CDR3 region: CASSYPGLAGVGEQYF. CDR3 coding DNA: TGTGCCAGCAGCTACCCTGGGCTAGCGGGAGTAGGCGAGCAGTACTTC.

This clonotype was counted between two and nine times. The chain joins TRBV10-2 to TRBJ1-1; D call uncertain. This CDR3 spans 13 amino acids. Germline loops: CDR1 WSHSY, CDR2 SAAADI. V was shortened by 3 bases and J by 5 bases, with 10 bases between the two germline ends. The CDR3 DNA is TGCGCCAGCAGTGAAATAGGGAGTACTGAAGCTTTCTTT. This encodes CASSEIGSTEAFF.

This clonotype was detected ten times or more. The chain links TRBV20-1 to TRBJ2-2; 8 bases map to TRBD2. The CDR3 consists of 16 residues. Germline trimming cut 3 bases from V and 6 bases from J; bases unmatched to any gene: 12. Germline V gives CDR1 DFQATT, CDR2 SNEGSKA (reference sequence). Written as DNA, the CDR3 is TGCAGTGCTAGCAGTCCCAGCGGGAGTCACCCCGGGGAGCTGTTTTTT. Its translation: CSASSPSGSHPGELFF.